This T cell receptor beta chain was sequenced in a study of T cell responses to AZD1222 COVID-19 vaccine (dated by TCRdb to the early 2020s). About the study as a whole: TCR sequencing covered fewer than 250 trial participants: nearly 210 given two doses of AZD1222 and 26 given two doses of MenACWY control vaccine. Trial participants were enrolled by age into subgroups of 18-55, 56-69 and 70-plus years, and around 150, 29 and 61 TCR-sequenced participants, respectively, were included in these subgroups. The study at large found these results: Participants were mostly white British, with more females than males. The authors suggested clonal diversity may have been underestimated. Reportedly, almost half of the unique spike-specific TCRs recognized epitopes lying outside the regions that are mutated in the B.1.351 and B.1.1.7 variants. No day 14 peak-response samples were available, so repertoires were characterized only after the peak T cell response. CD4 TCRs associated with the vaccine covered the entire spike protein, and the dominant responses were in regions 160-218 and 743-854. Conclusions about previously exposed vaccinees were limited because only six AZD1222 recipients were SARS-CoV-2 seropositive at baseline. Spike-specific TCR breadth and depth rose significantly after two AZD1222 doses compared with day 0 and with MenACWY recipients. In the small 56-69-year group, the increase in depth fell short of significance, most likely because of low power.

The time point label corresponds to: about 28 days (+/-7) after the second vaccine dose. Because spike-specific TCR depth and breadth did not differ between the two schedules, AZD1222 recipients who got a second dose at roughly 4 weeks were pooled with those who got a second dose at roughly 12 weeks. Samples from vaccinated people were obtained from the UK trials COV001 and COV002, which included a single-blind randomized controlled phase 2/3 trial of AZD1222 (ChAdOx1 nCoV-19) in healthy adults. Trial participant PBMC samples were collected at day 0 and day 28 after the second dose for TCRbeta chain sequencing. Turning to this clone: It has no known antigen specificity. Base qualities are not recorded, but no much larger clone differs from it by a single base.

The CDR3 regions of human TCRbeta chains were analyzed by immunosequencing. Regarding the original processing steps: TCRs in the repertoires were compared against a reference library of SARS-CoV-2-specific TCRs that had been generated with the MIRA antigen-specificity platform. Breadth meant the fraction of unique TCRs that were SARS-CoV-2-associated, whereas depth meant the fraction of total T cells that were SARS-CoV-2-associated. Using the MIRA data, each spike-specific TCR was mapped to the spike region that the TCR reacts to and placed in a CD4 or CD8 class. Log10-transformed breadth and depth values were compared by one-way ANOVA with Sidak's multiple comparisons tests. The source is immuneACCESS, and TCRdb retained only in-frame sequences with V and J called. Part of the clones is not carried over; for the studies checked, unresolved V genes explain less than half of this, and the remainder is unexplained. V and J calls plus clone size are reproduced from that table; the DNA served to infer D and trimming. Recorded for this sample are 150,000 to 200,000 clones; around 88% of them occurred a single time. The leading ten clones occupy more than 9% of the sample.

Reading the germline V gene gives CDR1 KGHSH and CDR2 LQKENI. The junction carries 7 bases between V and J, which are trimmed by 1 base and 3 bases respectively. The CDR3, cysteine through phenylalanine, is 14 amino acids long. Of all the DNA, just the CDR3 is kept, 42 bases in frame from base 1. This sequence uses TRBV18 and TRBJ1-5; confidence is insufficient to name the D gene. The sequenced sample was peripheral blood, obtained 28 days after the second AZD1222 dose. This receptor was identified in an adult who received the AZD1222 COVID-19 vaccine. The DNA is as follows: TGTGCCAGCTCACCACTACCGCTCAATCAGCCCCAGCATTTT. This translates into CASSPLPLNQPQHF.